This TCR beta chain was recovered during a study of blood T cell repertoires in COVID-19. About the study: Donors of Cohort 3 who recovered were those that had two negative PCRs, clearance, or symptom resolution. Samples representing acute and convalescent COVID-19 were sourced from the United States, Italy and Spain.

Enrolled through a virtual design, the participants were between roughly 18 and 90 years of age and came from 24 US areas. Which cohort a participant joined came from the clinical history participants gave. The data were produced by immunoSEQ multiplex PCR, yet TCRdb's version contains in-frame clones alone and is incomplete. In the table there are roughly 150,000 clones, around three quarters of which are singletons. CDR3 size: 16 residues. Trimming cost V 1 base and J 4 bases; bases outside gene matches: 3. The germline V gene encodes CDR1 LNHNV and CDR2 YYDKDF (reference sequence). This clonotype was sampled from a woman in her seventies in a cohort exposed to, infected with or recovered from COVID-19 (not recorded which). Material: PBMCs or T cells enriched from blood (not recorded which). This chain joins TRBV15 and TRBJ2-3; 12 bases align to TRBD2. CDR3 amino acids: CATSRALAGGPDTQYF. CDR3 bases: TGTGCCACCAGCAGAGCACTAGCGGGAGGTCCAGATACGCAGTATTTT.